This T cell receptor (beta chain) came from a study of early stage breast cancer tumors. Clones were read by immunoSEQ multiplex PCR, and TCRdb kept only the in-frame ones, dropping some. The data hold about 15,000 clones, with about 88% observed a single time. The CDR3 is 16 amino acids. Trimming took off 2 bases at V and 3 bases at J, with 16 bases between the two ends. Germline CDR1 KGHSH, CDR2 LQKENI. Study-level points and caveats: Most shared enriched TCRB sequences were commonly generated ones.

Notes on this clone: Its antigen is not identified.

The sample comprised normal breast tissue next to the tumor. The J gene is TRBJ1-2, the V gene TRBV18; D uncertain. The TCR was taken from a person in their thirties with breast cancer. The CDR3 loop is CASSPVLVLKDYGYTF. The CDR3 DNA follows: TGTGCCAGCTCACCAGTTCTAGTCTTGAAGGACTATGGCTACACCTTC.